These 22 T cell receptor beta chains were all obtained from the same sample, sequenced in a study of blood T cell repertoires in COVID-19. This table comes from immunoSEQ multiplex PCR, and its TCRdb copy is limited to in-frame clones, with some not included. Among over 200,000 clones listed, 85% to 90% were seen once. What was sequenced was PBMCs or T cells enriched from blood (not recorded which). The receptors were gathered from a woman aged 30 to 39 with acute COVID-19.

Here the CDR3 reads CASSLNWNTGELFF. The CDR3 DNA follows: TGTGCCAGCAGCTTAAACTGGAACACCGGGGAGCTGTTTTTT. This rearrangement joins TRBV11-2 to TRBJ2-2; no clear D. The ends were cut back, 2 bases at V and 1 base at J, with 5 bases in the middle. Germline CDR1 SGHAT, CDR2 FQNNGV. This CDR3 region has 14 residues.

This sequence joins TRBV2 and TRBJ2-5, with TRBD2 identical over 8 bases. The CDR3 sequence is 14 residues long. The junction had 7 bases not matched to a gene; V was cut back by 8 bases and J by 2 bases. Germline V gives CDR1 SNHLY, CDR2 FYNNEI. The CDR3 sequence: CASVLAGSQETQYF. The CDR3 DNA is TGTGCCAGCGTCTTAGCGGGGTCTCAAGAGACCCAGTACTTC.

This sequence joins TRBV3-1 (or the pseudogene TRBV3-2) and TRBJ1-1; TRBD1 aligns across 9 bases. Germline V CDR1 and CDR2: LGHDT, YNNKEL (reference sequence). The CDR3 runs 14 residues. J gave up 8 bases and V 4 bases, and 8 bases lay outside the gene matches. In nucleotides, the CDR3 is TGTGCCAGCAGCCGATCACAGGGGGCGGGAGAAGCTTTCTTT. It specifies CASSRSQGAGEAFF.

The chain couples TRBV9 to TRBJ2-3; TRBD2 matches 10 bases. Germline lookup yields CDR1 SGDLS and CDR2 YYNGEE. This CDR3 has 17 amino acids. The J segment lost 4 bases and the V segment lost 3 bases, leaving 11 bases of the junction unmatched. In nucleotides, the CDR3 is TGTGCCAGCAGCGCCGCCCCTAGCGGGGGTGGTTCAGATACGCAGTATTTT. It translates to CASSAAPSGGGSDTQYF.

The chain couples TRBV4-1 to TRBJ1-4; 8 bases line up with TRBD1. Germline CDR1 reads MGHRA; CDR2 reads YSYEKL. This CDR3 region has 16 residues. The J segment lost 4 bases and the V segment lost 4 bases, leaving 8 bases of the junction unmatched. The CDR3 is CASSPPGTGINEKLFF. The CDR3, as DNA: TGCGCCAGCAGCCCACCCGGGACAGGCATTAATGAAAAACTGTTTTTT.

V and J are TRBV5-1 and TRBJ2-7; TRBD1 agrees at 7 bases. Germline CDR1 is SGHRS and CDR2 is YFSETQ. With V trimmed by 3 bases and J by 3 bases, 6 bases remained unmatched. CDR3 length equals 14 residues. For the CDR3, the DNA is TGCGCCAGCAGCTCCGGACAGGCCCACTACGAGCAGTACTTC. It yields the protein CASSSGQAHYEQYF. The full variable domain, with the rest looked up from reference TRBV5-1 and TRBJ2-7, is KAGVTQTPRYLIKTRGQQVTLSCSPISGHRSVSWYQQTPGQGLQFLFEYFSETQRNKGNFPGRFSGRQFSNSRSEMNVSTLELGDSALYLCASSSGQAHYEQYFGPGTRLTVT.

The CDR3 loop is CASSLQGPEGNQPQHF. The CDR3, as DNA: TGTGCCAGCAGTCTACAGGGGCCCGAGGGCAATCAGCCCCAGCATTTT. The rearrangement joins TRBV28 to TRBJ1-5, with TRBD1 matching over 7 bases. Looked up from germline, CDR1 is MDHEN and CDR2 is SYDVKM. This CDR3 contains 16 residues. J was trimmed by 2 bases and V by 5 bases; bases with no gene match: 9.

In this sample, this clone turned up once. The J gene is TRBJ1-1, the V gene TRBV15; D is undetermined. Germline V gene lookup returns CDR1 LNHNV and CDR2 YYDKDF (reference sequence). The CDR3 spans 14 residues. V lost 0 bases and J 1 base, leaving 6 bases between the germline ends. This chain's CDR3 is CATSRDNGNTEAFF. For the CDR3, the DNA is TGTGCCACCAGCAGAGATAACGGGAACACTGAAGCTTTCTTT.

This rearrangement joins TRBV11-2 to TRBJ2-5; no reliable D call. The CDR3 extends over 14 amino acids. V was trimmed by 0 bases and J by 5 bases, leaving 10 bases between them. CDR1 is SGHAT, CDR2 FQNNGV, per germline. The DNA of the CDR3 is TGTGCCAGCAGCTTAGATCTACGGAGTGAGACCCAGTACTTC. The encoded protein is CASSLDLRSETQYF. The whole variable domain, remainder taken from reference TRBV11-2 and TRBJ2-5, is EAGVAQSPRYKIIEKRQSVAFWCNPISGHATLYWYQQILGQGPKLLIQFQNNGVVDDSQLPKDRFSAERLKGVDSTLKIQPAKLEDSAVYLCASSLDLRSETQYFGPGTRLLVL.

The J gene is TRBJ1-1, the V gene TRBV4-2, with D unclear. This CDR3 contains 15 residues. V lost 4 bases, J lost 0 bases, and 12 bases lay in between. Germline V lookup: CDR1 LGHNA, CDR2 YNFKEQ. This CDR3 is CASSRANAMNTEAFF. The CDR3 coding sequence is TGTGCCAGCAGCCGGGCCAACGCCATGAACACTGAAGCTTTCTTT.

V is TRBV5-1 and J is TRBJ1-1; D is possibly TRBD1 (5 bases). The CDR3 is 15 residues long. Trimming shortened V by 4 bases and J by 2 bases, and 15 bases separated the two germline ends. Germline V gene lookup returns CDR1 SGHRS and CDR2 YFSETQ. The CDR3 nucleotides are TGCGCCAGCAGCCCAAGGGGCGCTCGAAACACTGAAGCTTTCTTT. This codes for CASSPRGARNTEAFF.

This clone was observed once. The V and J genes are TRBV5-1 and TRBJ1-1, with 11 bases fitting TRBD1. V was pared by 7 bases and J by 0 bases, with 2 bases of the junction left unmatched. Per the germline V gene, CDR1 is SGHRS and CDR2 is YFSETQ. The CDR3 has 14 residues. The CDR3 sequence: CASGDRGMNTEAFF. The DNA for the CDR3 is TGCGCCAGCGGGGACAGGGGGATGAACACTGAAGCTTTCTTT.

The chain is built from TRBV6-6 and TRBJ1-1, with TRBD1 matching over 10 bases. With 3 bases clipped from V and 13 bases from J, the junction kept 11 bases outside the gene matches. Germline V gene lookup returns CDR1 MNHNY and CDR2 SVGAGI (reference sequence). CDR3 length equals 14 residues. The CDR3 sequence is CASSYGPGQGNVFF. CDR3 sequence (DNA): TGTGCCAGCAGTTATGGACCGGGACAGGGGAATGTTTTCTTT.

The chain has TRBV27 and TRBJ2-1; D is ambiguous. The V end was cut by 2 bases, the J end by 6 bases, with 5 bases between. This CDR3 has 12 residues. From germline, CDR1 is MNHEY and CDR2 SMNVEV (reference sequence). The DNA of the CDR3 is TGTGCCAGCAGTTTACAGTCCAATGAGCAGTTCTTC. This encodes CASSLQSNEQFF.

The CDR3 DNA is TGTGCCATCAGCGGGACTGGCTCCTACGAGCAGTACTTC. This translates into CAISGTGSYEQYF. The chain carries TRBV10-3 and TRBJ2-7, with a weak D call TRBD2 (6 bases). The V end lost 6 bases, the J end lost 0 bases, and 9 bases lay between the germline ends. The germline CDR1 and CDR2 sequences are ENHRY and SYGVKD. The CDR3 spans 13 residues.

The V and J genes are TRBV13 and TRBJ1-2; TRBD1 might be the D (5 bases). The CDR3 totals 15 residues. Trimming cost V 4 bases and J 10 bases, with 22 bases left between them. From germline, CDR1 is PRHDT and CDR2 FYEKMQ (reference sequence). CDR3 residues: CASSSRARAALFYTF. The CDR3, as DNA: TGTGCCAGCAGCTCGCGAGCCAGGGCAGCCTTGTTCTACACCTTC.

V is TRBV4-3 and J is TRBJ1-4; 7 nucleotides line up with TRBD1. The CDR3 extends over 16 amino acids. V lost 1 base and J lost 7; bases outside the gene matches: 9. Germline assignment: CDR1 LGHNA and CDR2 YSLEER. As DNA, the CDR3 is TGCGCCAGCAGCCAAGCTAATCAGGGGGACCCTGAAAAACTGTTTTTT. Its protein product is CASSQANQGDPEKLFF.

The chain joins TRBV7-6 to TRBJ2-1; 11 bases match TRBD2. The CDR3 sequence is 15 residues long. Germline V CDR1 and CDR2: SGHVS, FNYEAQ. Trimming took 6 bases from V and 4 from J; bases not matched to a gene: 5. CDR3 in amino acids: CASSDLAGGYNEQFF. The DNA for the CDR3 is TGTGCCAGCAGTGATCTAGCGGGGGGATACAATGAGCAGTTCTTC.

This chain's CDR3 is CASSPGIAADTQYF. The CDR3 DNA reads as TGTGCCAGCTCACCAGGAATAGCCGCAGATACGCAGTATTTT. The rearrangement links TRBV18 to TRBJ2-3; D is undetermined. Germline CDR1 reads KGHSH; CDR2 reads LQKENI. The CDR3 has 14 residues. V was trimmed by 2 bases and J by 4 bases, leaving 10 bases between them.

The CDR3 region is CSASPVSEAFF. The CDR3 nucleotides are TGCAGTGCTAGCCCCGTCTCGGAAGCTTTCTTT. The chain couples TRBV20-1 to TRBJ1-1; D unclear. The CDR3 covers 11 residues. Trimming took off 3 bases at V and 8 bases at J, with 10 bases between the two ends. Germline V lookup: CDR1 DFQATT, CDR2 SNEGSKA (reference sequence).

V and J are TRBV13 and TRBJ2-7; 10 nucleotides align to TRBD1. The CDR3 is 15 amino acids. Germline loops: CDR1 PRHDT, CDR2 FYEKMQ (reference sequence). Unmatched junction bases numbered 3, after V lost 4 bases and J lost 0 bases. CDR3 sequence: CASSSRQGASYEQYF. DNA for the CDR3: TGTGCCAGCAGCTCAAGACAGGGGGCCTCCTACGAGCAGTACTTC.

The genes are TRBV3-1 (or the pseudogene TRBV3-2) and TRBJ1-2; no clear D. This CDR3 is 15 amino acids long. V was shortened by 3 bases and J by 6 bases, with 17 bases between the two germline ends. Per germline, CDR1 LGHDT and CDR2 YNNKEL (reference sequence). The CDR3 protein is CASSQVEGRWDGYTF. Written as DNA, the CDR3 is TGTGCCAGCAGCCAGGTAGAAGGGAGATGGGATGGCTACACCTTC.